This TCR beta chain was sequenced during a study of T-cell memory formation after mild COVID-19. About the study: Clustering of TCRs was largely donor specific.

TCRdb processed the 5' RACE reads anew with MiXCR; each CDR3 protein has one entry. The data contain around 340,000 distinct CDR3 sequences, more than 15% of them singletons. There are a few counts of this clonotype. Deletions cut 6 bases from V and 10 bases from J, with 27 bases between. Germline V gene data show CDR1 as DFQATT and CDR2 as SNEGSKA (reference sequence). There are 15 residues in the CDR3. Sequences were obtained from PBMCs or a T cell subset sorted from them (not recorded which). The receptor's source is a young man who had mild COVID-19 (a few samples of this study predate the infection). Cell type and time point are not known. The chain employs TRBV20-1 and TRBJ1-1, with D unresolved. The CDR3 spells CSADSLRGRTRRAFF. The DNA for the CDR3 is TGCAGTGCCGATTCCCTTCGAGGACGGACCCGTAGAGCTTTCTTT.